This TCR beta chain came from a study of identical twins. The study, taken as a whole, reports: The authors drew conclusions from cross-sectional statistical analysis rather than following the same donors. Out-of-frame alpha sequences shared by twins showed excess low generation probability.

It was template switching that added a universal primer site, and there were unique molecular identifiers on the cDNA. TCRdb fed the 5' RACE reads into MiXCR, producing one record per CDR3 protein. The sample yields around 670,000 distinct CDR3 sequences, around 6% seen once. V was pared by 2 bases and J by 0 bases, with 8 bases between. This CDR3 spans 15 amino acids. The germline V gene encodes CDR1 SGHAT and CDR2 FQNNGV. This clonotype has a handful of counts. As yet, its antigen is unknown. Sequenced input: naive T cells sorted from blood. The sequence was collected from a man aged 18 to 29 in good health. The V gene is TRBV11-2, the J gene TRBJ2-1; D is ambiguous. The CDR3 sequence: CASSLISSSYNEQFF. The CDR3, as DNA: TGTGCCAGCAGCTTAATTTCGAGCTCCTACAATGAGCAGTTCTTC.